Listed here are 27 T cell receptor beta chains from one sample, sequenced in a study of cytomegalovirus exposure and HLA in healthy donors. Both 60 Vbeta primers and 13 Jbeta primers went into the PCR. Assay: immunoSEQ multiplex PCR; the TCRdb copy retains only in-frame clones and omits some. The repertoire holds under 200,000 clones, with 80% to 90% as singletons. The sample was PBMCs. The receptors were sampled from a man aged 18 to 35 in good health and CMV-seropositive.

The table lists this clone with a count of one. CDR3 residues: CASSPEADYNSPLHF. DNA of the CDR3: TGTGCCAGCAGCCCTGAGGCAGATTATAATTCACCCCTCCACTTT. The V gene is TRBV9, the J gene TRBJ1-6; D ambiguous. The CDR3 is made up of 15 amino acids. The V gene lost 4 bases and the J gene lost 4 bases, with 12 bases spanning the gap. CDR1 and CDR2 from the germline V gene are SGDLS and YYNGEE.

The chain is built from TRBV29-1 and TRBJ2-5; 7 positions match TRBD2. Germline V CDR1 and CDR2: SQVTM, ANQGSEA. The CDR3 consists of 12 residues. The V gene end was trimmed by 4 bases and the J gene end by 1 base; junction bases not matched to a gene: 0. CDR3 residues: CSVAGGQETQYF. The CDR3 coding sequence is TGCAGCGTTGCGGGGGGCCAAGAGACCCAGTACTTC.

This clone was recorded a few times. V and J are TRBV4-1 and TRBJ2-7; TRBD2 aligns across 7 bases. V lost 4 bases, J lost 1 base, and 13 bases stayed unmatched. From germline, CDR1 is MGHRA and CDR2 YSYEKL. This CDR3 is built from 17 residues. CDR3 in DNA: TGCGCCAGCAGCCCTCTCACCGGACTAGTTATTTCCTACGAGCAGTACTTC. This sequence encodes CASSPLTGLVISYEQYF.

This chain connects TRBV7-9 to TRBJ1-3, with D tentatively TRBD1 (6 bases). This CDR3 is 13 amino acids long. Germline V gene lookup returns CDR1 SEHNR and CDR2 FQNEAQ (reference sequence). Trimming pared 3 bases from V and 14 bases from J, leaving 17 bases between. The CDR3 spells CASSLSGTSIVYF. In DNA form, the CDR3 reads TGTGCCAGCAGCTTGAGCGGGACAAGCATTGTATATTTT.

The CDR3 nucleotides read TGTGCCATCAGACCCGGGGAGGCAGATACGCAGTATTTT. Amino acids: CAIRPGEADTQYF. This rearrangement joins TRBV10-3 to TRBJ2-3; D is perhaps TRBD2 (6 bases). Germline-derived CDR1 and CDR2 are ENHRY and SYGVKD. V was pared by 6 bases and J by 4 bases, with 11 bases between. The CDR3 extends over 13 amino acids.

The chain is built from TRBV7-2 and TRBJ2-4, with D tentatively TRBD2 (7 bases). Trimming removed 2 bases from V and 9 bases from J, with 23 bases in between. The CDR3 sequence is 17 residues long. Germline CDR1 and CDR2: SGHTA and FQGNSA. The DNA of the CDR3 is TGTGCCAGCAGCTTATTGGTTCTTGGCGGGGGCTTTGGCATTCAGTACTTC. This encodes CASSLLVLGGGFGIQYF.

V is TRBV6-1 and J is TRBJ2-2; 9 bases are a match to TRBD1. V shed 9 bases and J 5 bases; nucleotides not matched to a gene: 7. Germline loops: CDR1 MNHNS, CDR2 SASEGT. The CDR3 sequence is 14 residues long. The CDR3 region is CASNRDRATGELFF. CDR3 coding DNA: TGTGCCAGTAACCGGGACAGGGCAACCGGGGAGCTGTTTTTT.

This chain connects TRBV4-3 to TRBJ1-2; maybe TRBD1 (5 bases). There are 14 residues in the CDR3. The V and J ends lost 0 bases and 6 bases respectively, with 11 bases between them. The germline V gene encodes CDR1 LGHNA and CDR2 YSLEER. This chain's CDR3 is CASSQDRGGDGYTF. The CDR3 DNA is TGCGCCAGCAGCCAAGATCGGGGAGGGGATGGCTACACCTTC.

V and J are TRBV19 and TRBJ2-5, with 7 bases aligning to TRBD1. CDR3 length: 15 amino acids. The germline V gene encodes CDR1 LNHDA and CDR2 SQIVND (reference sequence). After removal of 6 bases from V and 1 base from J, the junction contained 8 bases not matched to a gene. CDR3: CASRNSDRAQETQYF. In nucleotides, the CDR3 is TGTGCCAGTAGAAACTCCGACAGGGCCCAAGAGACCCAGTACTTC.

On this clone: One junction end does not reproduce the germline sequence, and a read error may be involved. This chain links TRBV30 with TRBJ2-3, with 15 nucleotides matching TRBD2. The CDR3 runs 14 residues. The germline V gene encodes CDR1 GTSNPN and CDR2 SVGIG (reference sequence). The CDR3, as DNA: TGTGCTTGGACTAGCGGGGGGGCCGCTGATACGCAGTATTTT. Protein product: CAWTSGGAADTQYF.

This chain links TRBV29-1 with TRBJ1-5, with 8 positions matching TRBD1. The CDR3 length is 13 residues. Germline-derived CDR1 and CDR2 are SQVTM and ANQGSEA. The junction had 5 bases not matched to a gene; V was cut back by 4 bases and J by 6 bases. CDR3 loop: CSVVSGGGQPQHF. CDR3 sequence (DNA): TGCAGCGTTGTGTCAGGGGGCGGTCAGCCCCAGCATTTT.

The chain links TRBV7-2 to TRBJ1-2; 9 bases agree with TRBD1. The CDR3 has 14 amino acids. Germline values: CDR1 SGHTA, CDR2 FQGNSA. Trimming took 6 bases from V and 6 from J; bases not matched to a gene: 8. CDR3 residues: CASSHRDRVDGYTF. CDR3 DNA: TGTGCCAGCAGTCACCGGGACAGGGTTGATGGCTACACCTTC. The full variable domain, in which reference TRBV7-2 and TRBJ1-2 provide the parts outside the CDR3, is GAGVSQSPSNKVTEKGKDVELRCDPISGHTALYWYRQSLGQGLEFLIYFQGNSAPDKSGLPSDRFSAERTGGSVSTLTIQRTQQEDSAVYLCASSHRDRVDGYTFGSGTRLTVV.

This chain uses TRBV4-3 with TRBJ2-2, with a weak D call TRBD2 (5 bases). Trimming cost V 1 base and J 3 bases, with 21 bases left between them. This CDR3 region has 19 residues. The germline V gene encodes CDR1 LGHNA and CDR2 YSLEER. CDR3 region: CASSQVLMWTRLDTGELFF. CDR3 in DNA: TGCGCCAGCAGCCAAGTCTTAATGTGGACTCGCCTGGACACCGGGGAGCTGTTTTTT.

J is TRBJ1-5 and V is TRBV6-1; D is unclear. Trimming left V 4 bases short and J 1 base short, with 5 bases between. The CDR3 has 13 amino acids. Germline assignment: CDR1 MNHNS and CDR2 SASEGT. The CDR3 coding sequence is TGTGCCAGCAGTGTGGAGAGCAATCAGCCCCAGCATTTT. Protein sequence: CASSVESNQPQHF.

The chain employs TRBV6-5 and TRBJ2-5; 9 nucleotides line up with TRBD1. The J call is doubtful: the DNA matches TRBJ2-7 better. Germline V CDR1 and CDR2: MNHEY, SVGAGI. This CDR3 has 15 amino acids. The CDR3 region is CASSRPGQGTYEQYF. DNA of the CDR3: TGTGCCAGCAGCCGACCGGGACAGGGAACCTACGAGCAGTACTTC.

J is TRBJ1-3 and V is TRBV6-1; D unclear. The CDR3 spans 12 residues. V gave up 5 bases and J gave up 2 bases, with 4 bases separating them. Germline loops: CDR1 MNHNS, CDR2 SASEGT. Here the CDR3 DNA reads TGTGCCAGCAGTCCCACTGGAAACACCATATATTTT. Protein sequence: CASSPTGNTIYF.

This chain's CDR3 is CASSYRDTQYF. CDR3 sequence (DNA): TGTGCCAGCAGCTACAGAGATACGCAGTATTTT. The chain employs TRBV7-2 and TRBJ2-3; D gene unclear. The V gene lost 4 bases and the J gene lost 5 bases, with 4 bases spanning the gap. This CDR3 contains 11 residues. Germline V lookup: CDR1 SGHTA, CDR2 FQGNSA.

The chain is built from TRBV30 and TRBJ2-7; D is unclear. The V end was cut by 3 bases, the J end by 5 bases, with 8 bases between. The CDR3 runs 11 residues. Per germline, CDR1 GTSNPN and CDR2 SVGIG (reference sequence). Here the CDR3 reads CAWSNMHEQYF. CDR3 nucleotide sequence: TGTGCCTGGAGCAACATGCACGAGCAGTACTTC.

This CDR3 is CASSIEGANQPQHF. CDR3 DNA: TGTGCCAGTAGTATTGAGGGGGCTAATCAGCCCCAGCATTTT. This chain connects TRBV19 to TRBJ1-5, with TRBD1 matching 7 bases. The CDR3 is 14 amino acids. The germline gives CDR1 LNHDA, CDR2 SQIVND (reference sequence). V was pared by 3 bases and J by 4 bases, with 3 bases of the junction left unmatched.

J is TRBJ1-3 and V is TRBV6-1, with a possible D match to TRBD1 (6 bases). The CDR3 length is 15 residues. Trimming stripped 3 bases from V and 3 bases from J, with 12 bases between. From germline, CDR1 is MNHNS and CDR2 SASEGT. For the CDR3, the DNA is TGTGCCAGCAGTGACTGGGGGCAGGTTGGAAACACCATATATTTT. This encodes CASSDWGQVGNTIYF.

This chain uses TRBV19 with TRBJ1-6, with 7 bases fitting TRBD1. CDR1 LNHDA and CDR2 SQIVND come from the germline V gene (reference sequence). With 6 bases clipped from V and 8 bases from J, the junction kept 10 bases outside the gene matches. The CDR3 consists of 15 residues. The CDR3 here is CASRKRGTEDSPLHF. Here the CDR3 DNA reads TGTGCCAGTAGAAAAAGGGGGACAGAAGATTCACCCCTCCACTTT. The variable domain in full, with the rest retrieved from reference TRBV19 and TRBJ1-6, is DGGITQSPKYLFRKEGQNVTLSCEQNLNHDAMYWYRQDPGQGLRLIYYSQIVNDFQKGDIAEGYSVSREKKESFPLTVTSAQKNPTAFYLCASRKRGTEDSPLHFGNGTRLTVT.

In its sample, this clone was seen once. This sequence joins TRBV20-1 and TRBJ2-3, with D uncertain. Per the germline V gene, CDR1 is DFQATT and CDR2 is SNEGSKA (reference sequence). This CDR3 region has 11 residues. V was shortened by 6 bases and J by 8 bases, with 12 bases between the two germline ends. The CDR3 DNA is TGCAGTGCCTCGCTAGAAGGTACGCAGTATTTT. Encoded protein: CSASLEGTQYF.

This clone came up once. CDR3 loop: CASSMGHRRRSPLHF. The CDR3 nucleotides read TGCGCCAGCAGCATGGGACATAGGAGGCGTTCACCCCTCCACTTT. The V call is TRBV5-1, the J call TRBJ1-6; tentative D call: TRBD1 (6 bases). Per the germline V gene, CDR1 is SGHRS and CDR2 is YFSETQ. CDR3 length equals 15 residues. V lost 4 bases to trimming and J lost 9 bases, with 17 bases between them.

As to this clone: Its ends do not fully match the called genes, so a read error is possible. The rearrangement uses TRBV7-9 and TRBJ1-2; the D is unclear. Per the germline V gene, CDR1 is SEHNR and CDR2 is FQNEAQ (reference sequence). There are 12 residues in the CDR3. The CDR3 protein is CSSSSGNYGYTF. The CDR3 nucleotides are TGTTCCAGCAGCTCGGGTAACTATGGCTACACCTTC.

This chain joins TRBV18 and TRBJ2-5, with 8 bases matching TRBD1. Germline values: CDR1 KGHSH, CDR2 LQKENI. Trimming at V came to 6 bases and at J to 5 bases, leaving 8 bases not matched to a gene. This CDR3 is 14 amino acids long. Here the CDR3 reads CASSLIDRGETQYF. Written as DNA, the CDR3 is TGTGCCAGCTCCCTAATTGACAGGGGTGAGACCCAGTACTTC.

CDR3 region: CASSLGASGSDEQYF. The CDR3 DNA follows: TGCGCCAGCAGCTTGGGCGCTAGCGGTTCTGACGAGCAGTACTTC. The chain couples TRBV5-1 to TRBJ2-7, with 7 nucleotides matching TRBD2. Germline CDR1 reads SGHRS; CDR2 reads YFSETQ. The CDR3 has 15 residues. V trimming: 0 bases; J trimming: 5 bases; junction bases outside the gene matches: 8.

V and J are TRBV6-1 and TRBJ1-2; no clear D. Per germline, CDR1 MNHNS and CDR2 SASEGT. The CDR3 has 17 amino acids. Trimming removed 2 bases from V and 9 bases from J, with 25 bases in between. The CDR3, as DNA: TGTGCCAGCAGTGAAAGGAAAGGAACCAACTATGGCGAGAGCTACACCTTC. Translating it yields CASSERKGTNYGESYTF.